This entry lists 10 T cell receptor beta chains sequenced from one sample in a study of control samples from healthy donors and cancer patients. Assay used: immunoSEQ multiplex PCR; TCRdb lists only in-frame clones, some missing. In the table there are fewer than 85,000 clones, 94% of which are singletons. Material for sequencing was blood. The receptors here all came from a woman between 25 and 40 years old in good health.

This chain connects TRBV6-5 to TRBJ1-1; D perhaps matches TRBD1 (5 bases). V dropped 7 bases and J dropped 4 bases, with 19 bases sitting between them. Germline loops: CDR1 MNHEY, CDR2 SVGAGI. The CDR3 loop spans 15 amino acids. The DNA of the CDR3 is TGTGCCAGCAAGACTAGGGGTCGCGGGGGCACTGAAGCTTTCTTT. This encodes CASKTRGRGGTEAFF.

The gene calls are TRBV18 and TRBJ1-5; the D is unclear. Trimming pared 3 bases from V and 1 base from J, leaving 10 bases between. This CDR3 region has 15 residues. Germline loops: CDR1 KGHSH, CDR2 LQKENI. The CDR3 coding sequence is TGTGCCAGCTCACCGCGGGATTGGAGCAATCAGCCCCAGCATTTT. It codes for CASSPRDWSNQPQHF.

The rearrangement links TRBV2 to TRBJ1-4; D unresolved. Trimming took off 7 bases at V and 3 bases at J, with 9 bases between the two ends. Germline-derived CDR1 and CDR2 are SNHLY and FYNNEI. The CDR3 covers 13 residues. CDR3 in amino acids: CASKTSPNEKLFF. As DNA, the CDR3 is TGTGCCAGCAAGACGTCGCCTAATGAAAAACTGTTTTTT. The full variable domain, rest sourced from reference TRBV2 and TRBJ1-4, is EPEVTQTPSHQVTQMGQEVILRCVPISNHLYFYWYRQILGQKVEFLVSFYNNEISEKSEIFDDQFSVERPDGSNFTLKIRSTKLEDSAMYFCASKTSPNEKLFFGSGTQLSVL.

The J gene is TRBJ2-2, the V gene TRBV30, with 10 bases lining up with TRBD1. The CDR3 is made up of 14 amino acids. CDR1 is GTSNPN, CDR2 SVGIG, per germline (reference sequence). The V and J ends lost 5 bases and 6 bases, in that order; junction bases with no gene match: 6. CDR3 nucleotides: TGTGCCTGGGACGGGACAGGGGTTCCCGGGGAGCTGTTTTTT. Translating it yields CAWDGTGVPGELFF.

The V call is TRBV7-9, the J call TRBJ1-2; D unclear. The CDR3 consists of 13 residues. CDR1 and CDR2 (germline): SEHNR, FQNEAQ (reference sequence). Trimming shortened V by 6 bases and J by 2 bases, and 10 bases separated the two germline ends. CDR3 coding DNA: TGTGCCAGCAGTATAGACGGGAACTATGGCTACACCTTC. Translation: CASSIDGNYGYTF.

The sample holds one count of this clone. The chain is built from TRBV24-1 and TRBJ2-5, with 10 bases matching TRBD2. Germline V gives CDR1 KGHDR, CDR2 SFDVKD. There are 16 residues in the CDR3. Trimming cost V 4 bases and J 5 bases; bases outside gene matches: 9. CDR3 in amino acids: CATSELLAGAGETQYF. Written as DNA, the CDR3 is TGTGCCACCAGTGAGCTCCTAGCGGGGGCGGGGGAGACCCAGTACTTC.

CDR3 loop: CASSQAGVEAFF. The CDR3 DNA follows: TGTGCCAGCAGCCAAGCGGGTGTTGAAGCTTTCTTT. The genes are TRBV3-1 (or the pseudogene TRBV3-2) and TRBJ1-1; no clear D. The CDR3 consists of 12 residues. V was pared by 1 base and J by 7 bases, with 7 bases between. From germline, CDR1 is LGHDT and CDR2 YNNKEL (reference sequence).

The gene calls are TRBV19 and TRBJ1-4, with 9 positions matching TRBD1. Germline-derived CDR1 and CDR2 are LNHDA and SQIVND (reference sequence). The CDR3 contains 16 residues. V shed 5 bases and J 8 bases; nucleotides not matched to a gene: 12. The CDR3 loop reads CASSPLPGQGNEKLFF. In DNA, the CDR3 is TGTGCCAGTAGTCCACTGCCGGGACAGGGAAACGAAAAACTGTTTTTT. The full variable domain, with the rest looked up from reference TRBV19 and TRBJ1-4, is DGGITQSPKYLFRKEGQNVTLSCEQNLNHDAMYWYRQDPGQGLRLIYYSQIVNDFQKGDIAEGYSVSREKKESFPLTVTSAQKNPTAFYLCASSPLPGQGNEKLFFGSGTQLSVL.

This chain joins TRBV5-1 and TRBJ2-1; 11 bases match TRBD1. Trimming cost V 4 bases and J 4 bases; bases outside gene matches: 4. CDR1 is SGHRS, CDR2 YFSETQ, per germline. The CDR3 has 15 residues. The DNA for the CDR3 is TGCGCCAGCAGCCGGGACAGGGGGGCGTACAATGAGCAGTTCTTC. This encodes CASSRDRGAYNEQFF.

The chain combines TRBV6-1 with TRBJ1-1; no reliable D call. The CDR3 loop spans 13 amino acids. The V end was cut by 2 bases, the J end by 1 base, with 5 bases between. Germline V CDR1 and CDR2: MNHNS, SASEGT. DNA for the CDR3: TGTGCCAGCAGTGAACACGAGAACACTGAAGCTTTCTTT. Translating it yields CASSEHENTEAFF.